The rows below give T cell receptor beta chains drawn from one sample of a study of beta chain features in type 1 diabetes. Assay: immunoSEQ multiplex PCR; the TCRdb copy retains only in-frame clones and omits some. Found here are roughly 610,000 clones, roughly a sixth of them singletons; the top ten hold around 0.1%. The sequencing sample was made of naive CD4+ T cells from blood. The receptors were sampled from a man younger than 35 in good health. CDR3s include the opening cysteine and the closing phenylalanine or tryptophan. The D gene is left open where the match is weak. Where a row states a size, it is once, few, many or the class of an expanded clone; other rows omit it.

d_call: TRBD2; j_call: TRBJ2-2; clone_size: few; cdr3_length: 17; v_call: TRBV7-2; cdr3_nt: TGTGCCAGCAGCTTAGGCTCGGGACTAGCGGGAGGGCCTGAGCTGTTTTTT; cdr3_aa: CASSLGSGLAGGPELFF
d_call: -; j_call: TRBJ2-1; clone_size: -; cdr3_length: 13; v_call: TRBV7-9; cdr3_nt: TGTGCCAGCAGCCCCCTGGGGGGAAATGAGCAGTTCTTC; cdr3_aa: CASSPLGGNEQFF
d_call: TRBD1; j_call: TRBJ1-1; clone_size: few; cdr3_length: 15; v_call: TRBV16; cdr3_nt: TGTGCCAGCAGCCTAATTGGGACAGAGAACACTGAAGCTTTCTTT; cdr3_aa: CASSLIGTENTEAFF
d_call: TRBD1; j_call: TRBJ1-3; clone_size: few; cdr3_length: 14; v_call: TRBV7-9; cdr3_nt: TGTGCCAGCAGCGACAGGGGGAGTGGAAACACCATATATTTT; cdr3_aa: CASSDRGSGNTIYF
d_call: TRBD1; j_call: TRBJ2-1; clone_size: few; cdr3_length: 12; v_call: TRBV27; cdr3_nt: TGTGCCAGCAGGCAGGACAGGGCTGAGCAGTTCTTC; cdr3_aa: CASRQDRAEQFF
d_call: TRBD2; j_call: TRBJ2-3; clone_size: -; cdr3_length: 17; v_call: TRBV5-4; cdr3_nt: TGTGCCAGCACCCTTTCGGGACTAGCCCCGTTAGGGGATACGCAGTATTTT; cdr3_aa: CASTLSGLAPLGDTQYF
d_call: -; j_call: TRBJ2-7; clone_size: few; cdr3_length: 13; v_call: TRBV25-1; cdr3_nt: TGTGCCAGCAGTGGGGTTGCACCCTACGAGCAGTACTTC; cdr3_aa: CASSGVAPYEQYF
d_call: -; j_call: TRBJ1-3; clone_size: -; cdr3_length: 16; v_call: TRBV6-6; cdr3_nt: TGTGCCAGCGAGGCGGTGGATAGGGGCCCGCGAAACACCATATATTTT; cdr3_aa: CASEAVDRGPRNTIYF
d_call: TRBD1; j_call: TRBJ2-1; clone_size: few; cdr3_length: 17; v_call: TRBV27; cdr3_nt: TGTGCCAGCAGTCCTCCGACAGGGGGCCCTTTAAAGGGTGAGCAGTTCTTC; cdr3_aa: CASSPPTGGPLKGEQFF
d_call: TRBD1; j_call: TRBJ1-6; clone_size: few; cdr3_length: 17; v_call: TRBV9; cdr3_nt: TGTGCCAGCAGCGGAAGACAGGGGAGCTCCTATAATTCACCCCTCCACTTT; cdr3_aa: CASSGRQGSSYNSPLHF
d_call: -; j_call: TRBJ1-4; clone_size: few; cdr3_length: 15; v_call: TRBV4-3; cdr3_nt: TGCGCCAGCAGCCAAAAGGGAGGGAAGAATGAAAAACTGTTTTTT; cdr3_aa: CASSQKGGKNEKLFF
d_call: TRBD2; j_call: TRBJ2-7; clone_size: few; cdr3_length: 14; v_call: TRBV7-2; cdr3_nt: TGTGCCAGCATCCGGACTGGGGGGGCCTACGAGCAGTACTTC; cdr3_aa: CASIRTGGAYEQYF
d_call: -; j_call: TRBJ2-7; clone_size: -; cdr3_length: 12; v_call: TRBV7-2; cdr3_nt: TGTGCCAGCAGCTTTATTGGGGGGCAGCAGTACTTC; cdr3_aa: CASSFIGGQQYF
d_call: -; j_call: TRBJ1-3; clone_size: few; cdr3_length: 15; v_call: TRBV5-4; cdr3_nt: TGTGCCAGCAGCTTGGCCGGGATCTCTGGAAACACCATATATTTT; cdr3_aa: CASSLAGISGNTIYF
d_call: -; j_call: TRBJ1-2; clone_size: -; cdr3_length: 15; v_call: TRBV9; cdr3_nt: TGTGCCAGCAGCGTAGCTCCCCAAGCCGACTATGGCTACACCTTC; cdr3_aa: CASSVAPQADYGYTF
d_call: TRBD1; j_call: TRBJ2-7; clone_size: -; cdr3_length: 13; v_call: TRBV19; cdr3_nt: TGTGCCAGCCGGGACAGCGGATCCTACGAGCAGTACTTC; cdr3_aa: CASRDSGSYEQYF
d_call: TRBD2; j_call: TRBJ2-7; clone_size: -; cdr3_length: 15; v_call: TRBV4-1; cdr3_nt: TGCGCCAGCAGCCAGGCCCCGGGACTAGCGGGCGAGCAGTACTTC; cdr3_aa: CASSQAPGLAGEQYF